This T cell receptor beta chain was identified during a study of CD8+ T cells in alopecia areata listed by TCRdb under 2018. Study-level background: Treated patients were enrolled in an open-label pilot trial of oral tofacitinib at 5 to 10 mg twice daily for moderate-to-severe alopecia areata. Tofacitinib was given for 6 to 18 months, followed by 6 months of follow-up off drug to assess delayed response and recurrence. The SALT score, which quantifies the percentage of affected scalp surface area, was used to measure disease severity in treated patients. High-throughput TCRbeta sequencing was used to examine T cell clonal expansion in alopecia areata in both the C3H/HeJ mouse model and human patients. Human TCRbeta sequencing covered scalp tissue and sorted CD4+ and CD8+ peripheral blood T cells from patchy and totalis/universalis alopecia areata patients and healthy controls. Tofacitinib-treated patients had biopsies at baseline and at 4 and 24 weeks of treatment, with a later scalp biopsy in several patients. Scalp clonality was compared across normal scalp (n=4), patchy alopecia areata scalp (n=8), and alopecia totalis/universalis scalp (n=8). RNA was extracted with the PAXgene miRNA kit for fixed scalp, the miRNeasy kit for PBMCs, and the RNeasy kit for mouse skin. TCRbeta CDR3 regions were amplified by immunoSEQ multiplex PCR using 35 Vbeta forward and 13 Jbeta reverse primers. General conclusions and limits of the study: Compared with mice, TCR sequences shared between patients were less clear, possibly partly because of HLA diversity across the patient population. Lesional scalp, especially in alopecia totalis/universalis, showed higher clonality and more expanded CD8+ clones than normal scalp, suggesting antigenic drive. With tofacitinib, both scalp clonality and the number of expanded CD8+ clones among the top 100 scalp clones went down significantly. Because the treated cohort was small and included a single nonresponder, larger studies are needed to assess links between baseline CD8+ expansion and response. Unlike mouse skin, where gammadelta T cells dominate, normal human skin contains resident alphabeta T cells that get sequenced too, which complicates analysis of the scalp TCR repertoire. During tofacitinib treatment, many expanded lesional clones stuck around in both scalp and blood, and this persistence may partly explain why relapse happens after treatment is stopped.

As for this clone: Its target antigen remains unknown. No per-base quality is available; no much larger clone lies one base away.

The V end loses 0 bases and the J end loses 3 bases, and a stretch of 11 bases separates them. The CDR3, from cysteine to phenylalanine, totals 14 residues. Only the CDR3 region is kept as DNA, spanning 42 bases read in frame from base 1. The germline V gene (reference sequence) sets CDR1 to GTSNPN and CDR2 to SVGIG. What this sample's treatment or condition label stands for: oral pan-JAK inhibitor, 5-10 mg twice daily. Peripheral blood and lesional scalp punch biopsies were obtained from patients with alopecia areata. PBMCs were isolated by density centrifugation and stained for CD3, CD4 and CD8, and CD4+ and CD8+ T cells were sorted on a FACSAria. The method behind the library was the immunoSEQ multiplex PCR assay. RNA was extracted from all samples and reverse transcribed into cDNA, which served as template for TCR sequencing. SuperScript III was used for first-strand cDNA synthesis, primed with a 2:1 mix of oligo-dT and random hexamers. A synthetic immune receptor repertoire was used to measure amplification bias, and any remaining bias was corrected computationally. The original methods were these. Raw reads were preprocessed to remove errors, and CDR3 was defined according to IMGT conventions as the region from the conserved cysteine to phenylalanine. Clonality was calculated as 1 minus Shannon entropy normalized by log2 of the number of productive unique TCRs. CD4 or CD8 identity of scalp clones was inferred by cross-referencing scalp TCRbeta sequences with sorted blood CD4 and CD8 repertoires. The source is immuneACCESS, and TCRdb retained only in-frame sequences with V and J called. Part of the clones is not carried over; for the studies checked, unresolved V genes explain less than half of this, and the remainder is unexplained. V, J and clone size are those of that table, while D and trimming were read from the DNA. The table for this sample lists roughly 220,000 clones; 35% to 40% of them were counted only once. 0.48% of the sample goes to the ten largest clones.

The chain couples TRBV30 to TRBJ2-5; the D gene cannot be resolved reliably. This TCR came from a human donor with alopecia areata. The specimen was CD4+ T cells sorted from blood, collected around week 34, from a patient treated with tofacitinib. CDR3 loop: CAWSVSATKETQYF. The DNA is as follows: TGTGCCTGGAGTGTATCGGCGACGAAAGAGACCCAGTACTTC.